Listed below are T cell receptor beta chains from one sample, sequenced in a study of cytomegalovirus exposure and HLA in healthy donors. Assay used: immunoSEQ multiplex PCR; TCRdb lists only in-frame clones, some missing. Of over 150,000 clones in the sample, roughly 76% are singletons; the top ten hold over 1.3%. Sequencing input: PBMCs. The receptors derive from a man between 60 and 75 years old in good health and CMV-seronegative. Both conserved end residues are part of each CDR3. A D gene is named only where the DNA matches it firmly. Clone size is stated in some rows and not others, as once, few, many or a class when expanded.

j_gene: TRBJ2-2
d_gene: TRBD2
abundance: -
v_gene: TRBV28
CDR3nt: TGTGCCACCCCGATGAACTCGGGGGGGGACACCGGGGAGCTGTTTTTT
CDR3aa: CATPMNSGGDTGELFF

j_gene: TRBJ2-3
d_gene: TRBD1
abundance: -
v_gene: TRBV4-1
CDR3nt: TGCGCCAGCAGCCCAATGACAGGGGTAAATACGCAGTATTTT
CDR3aa: CASSPMTGVNTQYF

j_gene: TRBJ2-2
d_gene: TRBD1
abundance: -
v_gene: TRBV28
CDR3nt: TGTGCCAGCAGTGGACAGGGGGCAAACACCGGGGAGCTGTTTTTT
CDR3aa: CASSGQGANTGELFF

j_gene: TRBJ1-5
d_gene: -
abundance: once
v_gene: TRBV4-3
CDR3nt: TGCGCCAGCAGCCAAGACAGGGGTAATCAGCCCCAGCATTTT
CDR3aa: CASSQDRGNQPQHF

j_gene: TRBJ2-7
d_gene: TRBD1
abundance: -
v_gene: TRBV5-4
CDR3nt: TGTGCCAGCAGCTCACCGGGACAGGGCTACGAGCAGTACTTC
CDR3aa: CASSSPGQGYEQYF

j_gene: TRBJ2-7
d_gene: TRBD1
abundance: -
v_gene: TRBV27
CDR3nt: TGTGCCAGCGGGAGACAGGGGACCTACGAGCAGTACTTC
CDR3aa: CASGRQGTYEQYF

j_gene: TRBJ2-1
d_gene: -
abundance: -
v_gene: TRBV6-6
CDR3nt: TGTGCCAGCAGATCCTCGGGGGGCCACGGTGAGCAGTTCTTC
CDR3aa: CASRSSGGHGEQFF

j_gene: TRBJ2-7
d_gene: -
abundance: once
v_gene: TRBV11-2
CDR3nt: TGTGCCAGCAGCTGGGCTGGCGGCGGGTGGGGTGCCTACGAGCAGTACTTC
CDR3aa: CASSWAGGGWGAYEQYF

j_gene: TRBJ1-1
d_gene: TRBD1
abundance: few
v_gene: TRBV6-1
CDR3nt: TGTGCCAGCAGTCGAGGACAGGGGAGCACTGAAGCTTTCTTT
CDR3aa: CASSRGQGSTEAFF

j_gene: TRBJ1-1
d_gene: -
abundance: -
v_gene: TRBV5-6
CDR3nt: TGTGCCAGCAGCTTGTGGGGAGATGAAGCTTTCTTT
CDR3aa: CASSLWGDEAFF

j_gene: TRBJ2-7
d_gene: -
abundance: -
v_gene: TRBV4-1
CDR3nt: TGCGCCAGCAGCCAAGACCTGCGGGGAGCCTCCTACGAGCAGTACTTC
CDR3aa: CASSQDLRGASYEQYF

j_gene: TRBJ1-1
d_gene: TRBD1
abundance: -
v_gene: TRBV7-2
CDR3nt: TGTGCCAGCAGTTTGACTACAGGGGGGGTCACTGAAGCTTTCTTT
CDR3aa: CASSLTTGGVTEAFF

j_gene: TRBJ2-7
d_gene: -
abundance: few
v_gene: TRBV30
CDR3nt: TGTGCCTGGAGTCTAAACGGGAACGAGCAGTACTTC
CDR3aa: CAWSLNGNEQYF

j_gene: TRBJ2-7
d_gene: -
abundance: -
v_gene: TRBV28
CDR3nt: TGTGCCAGCACCCGGGCCGGACAGTCCTACGAGCAGTACTTC
CDR3aa: CASTRAGQSYEQYF

j_gene: TRBJ2-5
d_gene: -
abundance: -
v_gene: TRBV18
CDR3nt: TGTGCCAGCACCAGGGACTTATCAAAAGAGACCCAGTACTTC
CDR3aa: CASTRDLSKETQYF

j_gene: TRBJ2-4
d_gene: TRBD1
abundance: -
v_gene: TRBV6-5
CDR3nt: TGTGCCAGCAGTTCGACAGGGGGGGTTCAGTACTTC
CDR3aa: CASSSTGGVQYF